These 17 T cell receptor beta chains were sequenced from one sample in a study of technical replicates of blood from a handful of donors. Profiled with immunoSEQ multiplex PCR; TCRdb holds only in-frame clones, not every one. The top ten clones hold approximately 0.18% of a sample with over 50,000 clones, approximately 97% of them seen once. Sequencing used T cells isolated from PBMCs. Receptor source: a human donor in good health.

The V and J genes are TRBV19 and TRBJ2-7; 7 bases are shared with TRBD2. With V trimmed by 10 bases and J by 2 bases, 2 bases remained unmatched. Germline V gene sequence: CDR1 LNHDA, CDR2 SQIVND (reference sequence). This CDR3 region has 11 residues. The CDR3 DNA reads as TGTGCCACCGGGGGGACCTACGAGCAGTACTTC. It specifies CATGGTYEQYF.

CDR3 loop: CAWTLPDRMNGYTF. The DNA of the CDR3 is TGTGCCTGGACCTTACCGGACAGGATGAATGGCTACACCTTC. The chain has TRBV30 and TRBJ1-2; 7 bases are shared with TRBD1. Germline loops: CDR1 GTSNPN, CDR2 SVGIG (reference sequence). The V segment lost 4 bases and the J segment 6 bases; nucleotides outside the gene matches: 11. The CDR3 covers 14 residues.

This chain's CDR3 is CASSQMSGRADTQYF. CDR3 nucleotides: TGTGCCAGCAGCCAAATGAGCGGGAGGGCTGATACGCAGTATTTT. This chain links TRBV14 with TRBJ2-3; 10 bases align to TRBD2. Germline V CDR1 and CDR2: SGHDN, FVKESK. The CDR3 totals 15 residues. Losses at the gene ends were 2 bases for V and 6 bases for J; bases not matched to a gene: 5.

The CDR3 DNA reads TGTGCCAGCAGTTACGACAGAATGCAGCCCCAGCATTTT. It yields the protein CASSYDRMQPQHF. This chain connects TRBV6-6 to TRBJ1-5, with D maybe TRBD1 (5 bases). V was clipped by 2 bases and J by 7 bases, with 9 bases between them. The CDR3 contains 13 residues. CDR1 is MNHNY, CDR2 SVGAGI, per germline (reference sequence).

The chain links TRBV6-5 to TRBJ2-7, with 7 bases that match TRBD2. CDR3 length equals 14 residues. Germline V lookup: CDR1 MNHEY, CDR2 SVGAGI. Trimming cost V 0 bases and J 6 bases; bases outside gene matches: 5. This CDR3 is CASSYSAGAAEQYF. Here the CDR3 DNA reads TGTGCCAGCAGTTACTCCGCGGGAGCGGCCGAGCAGTACTTC.

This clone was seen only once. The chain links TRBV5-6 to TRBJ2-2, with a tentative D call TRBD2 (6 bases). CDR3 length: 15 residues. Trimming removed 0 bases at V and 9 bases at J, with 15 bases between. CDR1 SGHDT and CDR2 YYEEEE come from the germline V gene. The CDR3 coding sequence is TGTGCCAGCAGCTTGGTATCGGGGGAGTCACGGGAGCTGTTTTTT. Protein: CASSLVSGESRELFF.

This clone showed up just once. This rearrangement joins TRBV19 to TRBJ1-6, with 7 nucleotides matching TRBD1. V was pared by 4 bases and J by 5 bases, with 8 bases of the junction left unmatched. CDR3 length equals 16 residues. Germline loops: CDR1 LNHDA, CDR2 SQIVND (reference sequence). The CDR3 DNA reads TGTGCCAGTAGTAACCTGACAGGGTGGAATAATTCACCCCTCCACTTT. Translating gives CASSNLTGWNNSPLHF.

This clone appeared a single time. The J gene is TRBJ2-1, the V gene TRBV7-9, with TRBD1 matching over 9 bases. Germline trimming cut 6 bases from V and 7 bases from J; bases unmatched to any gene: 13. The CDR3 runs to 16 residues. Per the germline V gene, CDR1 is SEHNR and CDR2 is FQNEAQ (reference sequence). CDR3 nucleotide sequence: TGTGCCAGCAGTATCCTCGGGGGACAGGGTTGGAATGAGCAGTTCTTC. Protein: CASSILGGQGWNEQFF.

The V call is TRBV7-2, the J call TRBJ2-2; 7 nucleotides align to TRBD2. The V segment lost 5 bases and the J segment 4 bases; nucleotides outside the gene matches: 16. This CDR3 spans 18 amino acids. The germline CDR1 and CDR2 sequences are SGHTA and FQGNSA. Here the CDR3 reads CASSPRPMAGVGTGELFF. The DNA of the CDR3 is TGTGCCAGCAGCCCCCGACCGATGGCGGGAGTGGGCACCGGGGAGCTGTTTTTT.

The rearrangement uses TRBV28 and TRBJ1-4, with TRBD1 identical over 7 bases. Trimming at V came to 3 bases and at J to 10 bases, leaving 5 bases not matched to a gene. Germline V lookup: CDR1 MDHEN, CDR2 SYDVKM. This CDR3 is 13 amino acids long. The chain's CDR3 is CASSLGTEVKLFF. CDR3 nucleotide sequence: TGTGCCAGCAGTTTGGGGACAGAGGTAAAACTGTTTTTT.

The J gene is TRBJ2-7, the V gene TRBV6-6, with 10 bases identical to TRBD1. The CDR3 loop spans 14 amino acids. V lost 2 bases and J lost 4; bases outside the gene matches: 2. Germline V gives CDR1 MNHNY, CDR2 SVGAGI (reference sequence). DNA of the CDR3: TGTGCCAGCAGTTACCGGGACAGGGGTTACGAGCAGTACTTC. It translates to CASSYRDRGYEQYF.

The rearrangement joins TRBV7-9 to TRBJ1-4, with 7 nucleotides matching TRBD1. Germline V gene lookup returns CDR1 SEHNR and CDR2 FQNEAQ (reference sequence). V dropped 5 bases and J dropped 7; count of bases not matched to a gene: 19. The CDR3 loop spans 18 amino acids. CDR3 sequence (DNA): TGTGCCAGCAGCCCAGTGAGGGGGCGAGGTATATGGTCTGAAAAACTGTTTTTT. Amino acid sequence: CASSPVRGRGIWSEKLFF.

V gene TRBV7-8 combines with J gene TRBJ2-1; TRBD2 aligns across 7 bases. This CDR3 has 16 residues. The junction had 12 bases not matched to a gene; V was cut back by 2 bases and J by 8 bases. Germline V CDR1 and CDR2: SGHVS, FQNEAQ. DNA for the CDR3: TGTGCCAGCAGCTTATCGGGGGGAGGTGTTTACGATGAGCAGTTCTTC. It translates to CASSLSGGGVYDEQFF.

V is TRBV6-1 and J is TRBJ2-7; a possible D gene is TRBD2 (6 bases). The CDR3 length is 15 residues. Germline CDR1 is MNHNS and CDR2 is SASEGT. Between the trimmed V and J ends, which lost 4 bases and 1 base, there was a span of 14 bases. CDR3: CASSAGGTTSYEQYF. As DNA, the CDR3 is TGTGCCAGCAGTGCTGGCGGGACGACATCCTACGAGCAGTACTTC.

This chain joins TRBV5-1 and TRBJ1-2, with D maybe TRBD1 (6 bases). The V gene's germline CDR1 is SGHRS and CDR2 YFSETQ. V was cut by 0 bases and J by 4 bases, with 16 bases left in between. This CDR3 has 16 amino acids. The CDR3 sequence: CASSLDPGQSFYGYTF. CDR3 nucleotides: TGCGCCAGCAGCTTGGACCCCGGACAGTCCTTCTATGGCTACACCTTC.

CDR3 sequence reads: CASGFRTGYGYTF. The CDR3 DNA sequence: TGTGCTAGTGGTTTCCGGACTGGTTATGGCTACACCTTC. The chain employs TRBV12-5 and TRBJ1-2, with D hard to call. The CDR3 runs to 13 residues. Germline CDR1 is LGHNT and CDR2 is FRNRAP. Deletions cut 3 bases from V and 5 bases from J, with 10 bases between.

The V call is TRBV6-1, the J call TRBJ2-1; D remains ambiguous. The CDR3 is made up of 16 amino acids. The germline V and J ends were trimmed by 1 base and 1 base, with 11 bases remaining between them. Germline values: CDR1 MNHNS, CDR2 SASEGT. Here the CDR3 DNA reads TGTGCCAGCAGTGAAGATACTATGATGTCCTACAATGAGCAGTTCTTC. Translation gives CASSEDTMMSYNEQFF.